Listed below are T cell receptor beta chains from one sample, sequenced in a study of OX40 agonist ivuxolimab in advanced cancers. Sequenced by immunoSEQ multiplex PCR; TCRdb stores in-frame clones only, minus some. The sample records tens of thousands of clones, approximately 91% being singletons. Specimen: CD4+ or CD8+ T cells sorted from blood, collected in a trial of the OX40 agonist ivuxolimab. Receptors originate from an adult with an advanced solid tumor such as melanoma, head and neck, liver or kidney cancer. Each CDR3 is given with its conserved first and last residue. D genes are given only for firm matches. The listing skips clone size in some rows; elsewhere it reads once, few, many or a size class.

d_gene	abundance	v_gene	j_gene	CDR3nt	CDR3aa
-	once	TRBV7-9	TRBJ2-1	TGTGCCAGCAGCCCCCGTCCGTTCTCCTACAATGAGCAGTTCTTC	CASSPRPFSYNEQFF
TRBD1	-	TRBV7-6	TRBJ2-7	TGTGCCAGCAGCACAGGGGGTGAGACAGCTACCTACGAGCAGTACTTC	CASSTGGETATYEQYF
-	-	TRBV30	TRBJ2-5	TGTGCCTGGAGTGTACAGAGGGCAGAACAAGAGACCCAGTACTTC	CAWSVQRAEQETQYF
-	-	TRBV28	TRBJ2-3	TGTGCCAGCAGTTTAGGAATGTTTGATAGCACAGATACGCAGTATTTT	CASSLGMFDSTDTQYF
TRBD2	few	TRBV27	TRBJ2-7	TGTGCCAGCAGACTTGGGCTAGCGGGAGGGCCAGGGTACGAGCAGTACTTC	CASRLGLAGGPGYEQYF
-	-	TRBV15	TRBJ1-4	TGTGCCACCAGCAGGCTGTCCACAGGAGGAAATGAAAAACTGTTTTTT	CATSRLSTGGNEKLFF
TRBD1	-	TRBV6-5	TRBJ1-2	TGTGCCAGCCGTAGGGGGCAGGGGGCCGTCGGCTACACCTTC	CASRRGQGAVGYTF
TRBD1	few	TRBV28	TRBJ2-7	TGTGCCAGCAGTTCTCCGGGACAGGGGGCGCGGAAGCACTACTTC	CASSSPGQGARKHYF
-	-	TRBV19	TRBJ2-5	TGTGCCAGTAGTATAGGAGAGGTGGGCGAGACCCAGTACTTC	CASSIGEVGETQYF
-	-	TRBV19	TRBJ1-4	TGTGCCAGTAGCCCCCCAGGAACTAATGAAAAACTGTTTTTT	CASSPPGTNEKLFF
-	-	TRBV9	TRBJ2-7	TGTGCCAGCAGCGTAGAGGCAGCCGACTACGAGCAGTACTTC	CASSVEAADYEQYF
-	-	TRBV5-5	TRBJ2-5	TGTGCCAGCAGCAAATATCGACTAGTGGGAGAGACCCAGTACTTC	CASSKYRLVGETQYF
TRBD2	-	TRBV7-2	TRBJ2-7	TGTGCCAGCAGCTCAGGGAGGGGCGTGAAATCCTACGAGCAGTACTTC	CASSSGRGVKSYEQYF
-	-	TRBV11-2	TRBJ1-5	TGTGCCAGCAGCTCCCAGGGGAATCAGCCCCAGCATTTT	CASSSQGNQPQHF
-	once	TRBV6-6	TRBJ2-2	TGTGCCAGCAGTCAGAGACAGGGACTTGACCCCGGGGAGCTGTTTTTT	CASSQRQGLDPGELFF
TRBD2	-	TRBV7-3	TRBJ2-1	TGTGCCAGCAGCTCCTCATCCAGCGGGACTTACAATGAGCAGTTCTTC	CASSSSSSGTYNEQFF
TRBD2	-	TRBV6-4	TRBJ2-1	TGTGCCAGCAGTGACTCGGGCAGCGGGAGGAGGGGGGAGCAGTTCTTC	CASSDSGSGRRGEQFF
-	few	TRBV30	TRBJ1-1	TGTGCCTGGAGGGCGGAAACCAGGGCTTTCTTT	CAWRAETRAFF
TRBD2	-	TRBV14	TRBJ2-1	TGTGCCAGCAGCCAAGAACGACTAGCGGGAGAGATGGTGAGTTACAATGAGCAGTTCTTC	CASSQERLAGEMVSYNEQFF
TRBD2	-	TRBV2	TRBJ2-4	TGTGCCAGCAGAGAAAGCGGGAACGGGAACATTCAGTACTTC	CASRESGNGNIQYF
TRBD1	-	TRBV7-8	TRBJ2-1	TGTGCCAGCAGCCCGAGACAGGGCTCCTACAATGAGCAGTTCTTC	CASSPRQGSYNEQFF
-	-	TRBV18	TRBJ2-7	TGTGCCAGCTCACCAGTAGCGGACTCCTACGAGCAGTACTTC	CASSPVADSYEQYF
TRBD2	-	TRBV18	TRBJ2-2	TGTGCCAGCTCACCACCGAACGGGAGGCAAAACACCGGGGAGCTGTTTTTT	CASSPPNGRQNTGELFF
-	once	TRBV7-3	TRBJ1-2	TGTGCCAGCAGCTTAGCCCCCATGGGGAGGGACTCTAACTATGGCTACACCTTC	CASSLAPMGRDSNYGYTF
TRBD2	-	TRBV5-1	TRBJ2-3	TGCGCCAGCAGCTTGGCCGATACTAGCGCAGATACGCAGTATTTT	CASSLADTSADTQYF
-	-	TRBV5-4	TRBJ1-1	TGTGCCAGCAGCGCAACAGGGTACACTGAAGCTTTCTTT	CASSATGYTEAFF
-	-	TRBV20-1	TRBJ2-5	TGCAGTGCTAGCGGGGAGACCCAGTACTTC	CSASGETQYF
TRBD1	-	TRBV19	TRBJ1-1	TGTGCCAGTAGTATCCGGACAGGGCCGAACACTGAAGCTTTCTTT	CASSIRTGPNTEAFF
-	-	TRBV7-2	TRBJ1-4	TGTGCCAGCAGCTTACGTCCTAGGGGGACAAATGAAAAACTGTTTTTT	CASSLRPRGTNEKLFF
TRBD2	-	TRBV2	TRBJ2-1	TGTGCCAGCACGGGACTAGCGGTTAACAATGAGCAGTTCTTC	CASTGLAVNNEQFF
-	once	TRBV4-1	TRBJ2-1	TGCGCCAGCAGCCAGATAAGGGCTTTATCGGGGACTTTCAATGAGCAGTTCTTC	CASSQIRALSGTFNEQFF
-	once	TRBV4-1	TRBJ1-2	TGCGCCAGCAGCCAAGAGCATCTTCCGGGTGGCTACACCTTC	CASSQEHLPGGYTF
TRBD1	-	TRBV6-5	TRBJ1-1	TGTGCCAGCAGTTACCACAGGGGATCTGAAGCTTTCTTT	CASSYHRGSEAFF
TRBD1	-	TRBV7-2	TRBJ2-2	TGTGCCAGCAGCCCACAGGGGGATGGGGAGCTGTTTTTT	CASSPQGDGELFF
TRBD2	-	TRBV7-2	TRBJ2-5	TGTGCCAGCAGGTCTAGCGGGCCCCCAGAGACCCAGTACTTC	CASRSSGPPETQYF
-	few	TRBV19	TRBJ2-5	TGTGCCAGTGGGGCAGGGCGGTCGGCGGGGAAAGAGACCCAGTACTTC	CASGAGRSAGKETQYF
-	-	TRBV29-1	TRBJ2-1	TGCAGCGTTGAAGGTTCTTTTGGGAATGAGCAGTTCTTC	CSVEGSFGNEQFF
-	-	TRBV10-1	TRBJ2-5	TGCGCCAGGACCAGACAGCGGGAGACCCAGTACTTC	CARTRQRETQYF
TRBD1	-	TRBV5-4	TRBJ1-2	TGTGCCAGCAGAAGGGACAGGGGAGACTATGGCTACACCTTC	CASRRDRGDYGYTF
-	-	TRBV27	TRBJ2-5	TGTGCCAGCAGTTTAGCGGCAGGACGCTCGACCCAGTACTTC	CASSLAAGRSTQYF
TRBD2	-	TRBV5-1	TRBJ2-3	TGCGCCAGCAGCTTGTGGTACAGGAGTGGACTAGCGGGAAAAACAGATACGCAGTATTTT	CASSLWYRSGLAGKTDTQYF
TRBD2	once	TRBV28	TRBJ2-1	TGTGCCAGCAGTCCAACCCGGCGGGCTAGCGGGAGGGATGAGCAGTTCTTC	CASSPTRRASGRDEQFF
TRBD1	-	TRBV28	TRBJ1-5	TGTGCCAGCAGTTCAGGGGGATCGGGCAATCAGCCCCAGCATTTT	CASSSGGSGNQPQHF
-	-	TRBV7-2	TRBJ1-4	TGTGCCAGCAGCTTAGGGACAGATAATGAAAAACTGTTTTTT	CASSLGTDNEKLFF
-	-	TRBV4-2	TRBJ2-1	TGTGCCAGCAGCCCGCGGGGAGGTTCGGACAATGAGCAGTTCTTC	CASSPRGGSDNEQFF
-	few	TRBV5-6	TRBJ2-7	TGTGCCAGCAGCCTCCTAAGGTACGAGCAGTACTTC	CASSLLRYEQYF
-	-	TRBV5-1	TRBJ2-1	TGCGCCAGCAGCTTGGGGCCCGGACTAAATGAGCAGTTCTTC	CASSLGPGLNEQFF
-	-	TRBV9	TRBJ2-2	TGTGCCAGCAGCGTAGGACAGACCACCGGGGAGCTGTTTTTT	CASSVGQTTGELFF
-	-	TRBV11-2	TRBJ1-3	TGTGCCAGCAGCTTATATCCGCTGGGGGAAGGAAACACCATATATTTT	CASSLYPLGEGNTIYF
TRBD2	-	TRBV30	TRBJ2-7	TGTGCCTGGAGGGAGGGAGCGGGAACCGCCTACGAGCAGTACTTC	CAWREGAGTAYEQYF
TRBD1	once	TRBV4-3	TRBJ2-1	TGCGCCAGCAGCCAATACCGGGACAGGGCCAATGAGCAGTTCTTC	CASSQYRDRANEQFF
-	-	TRBV5-6	TRBJ2-2	TGTGCCAGCACACCACAGGGCCGGGGGAAGCTGTTTTTT	CASTPQGRGKLFF
TRBD1	-	TRBV28	TRBJ2-2	TGTGCCAGCTCTCAGGGGGCTGACGGGGAGCTGTTTTTT	CASSQGADGELFF
-	-	TRBV6-5	TRBJ2-7	TGTGCCAGCAGTTACTCGTCACAGTTTAACTACGAGCAGTACTTC	CASSYSSQFNYEQYF
TRBD2	once	TRBV7-3	TRBJ2-3	TGTGCCAGCAGCATAGCGGGAGGGTGGACAGATACGCAGTATTTT	CASSIAGGWTDTQYF
-	-	TRBV30	TRBJ1-4	TGTGCCTGGGACCCAGGGAACGGGGCTTGGGAAAAACTGTTTTTT	CAWDPGNGAWEKLFF
TRBD2	-	TRBV13	TRBJ2-2	TGTGCCAGCATCCTGGGGAGGGAGCGGGGCGGGGAGCTGTTTTTT	CASILGRERGGELFF